Presented here are 7 T cell receptor beta chains from one specimen sequenced in a study of T-cell memory formation after mild COVID-19. TCRdb passed the 5' RACE reads through MiXCR, listing each CDR3 protein once. This sample has 380,000 or so distinct CDR3 sequences, with around 15% found just once. Specimen: PBMCs or a T cell subset sorted from them (not recorded which). The receptors were sampled from a man aged 18 to 30 who had mild COVID-19 (a few samples of this study predate the infection). Cell type and time point are not known.

The V and J genes are TRBV7-2 and TRBJ2-7, with TRBD2 matching over 7 bases. The CDR3 is made up of 14 amino acids. Germline CDR1 is SGHTA and CDR2 is FQGNSA. V shed 6 bases, J shed 2 bases, and the junction held 7 bases outside the gene matches. The CDR3 region is CASRAGRGTYEQYF. CDR3 in DNA: TGTGCCAGCAGAGCGGGGCGGGGTACCTACGAGCAGTACTTC. Drawing the rest from reference TRBV7-2 and TRBJ2-7, the complete variable domain is GAGVSQSPSNKVTEKGKDVELRCDPISGHTALYWYRQSLGQGLEFLIYFQGNSAPDKSGLPSDRFSAERTGGSVSTLTIQRTQQEDSAVYLCASRAGRGTYEQYFGPGTRLTVT.

There are many counts of this clonotype. The V call is TRBV4-3, the J call TRBJ2-5; a weak D match, TRBD2 (6 bases). This CDR3 region has 15 residues. The V gene lost 0 bases and the J gene lost 4 bases, with 12 bases spanning the gap. CDR1 and CDR2 (germline): LGHNA, YSLEER. The CDR3 nucleotides read TGCGCCAGCAGCCAAGACTCGGGAGTGGGAGAGACCCAGTACTTC. It encodes CASSQDSGVGETQYF.

CDR3 DNA sequence: TGTGCCAGCAGTTACTCGACTAGCGGGAGGCAGTACTTC. This gives the protein CASSYSTSGRQYF. The chain links TRBV6-5 to TRBJ2-7, with TRBD2 identical over 12 bases. J was trimmed by 9 bases and V by 0 bases; bases with no gene match: 0. This CDR3 comprises 13 residues. Looked up from germline, CDR1 is MNHEY and CDR2 is SVGAGI.

The CDR3 loop reads CASSESLSKETQYF. The DNA of the CDR3 is TGCGCCAGCAGTGAGTCGCTTAGTAAAGAGACCCAGTACTTC. V usage is TRBV10-2 and J usage is TRBJ2-5; D not resolved. V gave up 0 bases and J gave up 3 bases, with 8 bases separating them. CDR3 length: 14 amino acids. Germline values: CDR1 WSHSY, CDR2 SAAADI.

The chain recombines TRBV7-2 with TRBJ1-2; D remains ambiguous. CDR3 size: 15 residues. Germline V gene sequence: CDR1 SGHTA, CDR2 FQGNSA. Trimming took off 0 bases at V and 7 bases at J, with 15 bases between the two ends. The CDR3 coding sequence is TGTGCCAGCAGCTTAGCGCGCGGAGGGTTAGGTGGCTACACCTTC. Translating it yields CASSLARGGLGGYTF. The variable domain in full, completed from reference TRBV7-2 and TRBJ1-2, reads GAGVSQSPSNKVTEKGKDVELRCDPISGHTALYWYRQSLGQGLEFLIYFQGNSAPDKSGLPSDRFSAERTGGSVSTLTIQRTQQEDSAVYLCASSLARGGLGGYTFGSGTRLTVV.

This clonotype has a handful of counts. This rearrangement joins TRBV20-1 to TRBJ2-1, with D possibly being TRBD1 (6 bases). Germline CDR1 is DFQATT and CDR2 is SNEGSKA (reference sequence). This CDR3 is built from 13 residues. Trimming took 3 bases from V and 5 from J, leaving 11 bases between them. The CDR3 nucleotides are TGCAGTGCTAGGGACACAGGGCACAATGAGCAGTTCTTC. This encodes CSARDTGHNEQFF.

This clonotype was found many times. The chain joins TRBV11-3 to TRBJ2-5; D is unclear. Per germline, CDR1 SGHNT and CDR2 YENEEA. This CDR3 is 13 amino acids long. V was trimmed by 1 base and J by 6 bases, leaving 9 bases between them. The CDR3 sequence is CASSLGLGKTQYF. Written as DNA, the CDR3 is TGTGCCAGCAGCTTAGGGCTGGGAAAGACCCAGTACTTC.